These 20 T cell receptor beta chains share one sample of origin, sequenced in a study of blood T cell repertoires in COVID-19. Sequencing was performed with immunoSEQ multiplex PCR; in TCRdb, only in-frame clones are kept and a portion is missing. The data hold about 110,000 clones, with 72% observed a single time. The specimen sequenced was peripheral blood. Receptors originate from a woman aged 55-69 years with acute or convalescent COVID-19.

This chain connects TRBV7-9 to TRBJ2-3, with 9 bases that match TRBD2. From germline, CDR1 is SEHNR and CDR2 FQNEAQ (reference sequence). The CDR3 length is 17 residues. With 5 bases clipped from V and 1 base from J, the junction kept 10 bases outside the gene matches. The CDR3 DNA reads TGTGCCAGCAGCCCCGAGGGGACTAGCTGGGGCACAGATACGCAGTATTTT. This gives the protein CASSPEGTSWGTDTQYF.

The J gene is TRBJ1-1, the V gene TRBV7-3; the D gene is possibly TRBD1 (5 bases). V was pared by 3 bases and J by 5 bases, with 10 bases between. The germline V gene encodes CDR1 SGHTA and CDR2 FQGTGA. CDR3 length: 13 amino acids. CDR3 DNA: TGTGCCAGCAGCTTTAATGGGGGGACTGAAGCTTTCTTT. Encoded protein: CASSFNGGTEAFF.

The chain is built from TRBV10-1 and TRBJ1-5; 8 bases match TRBD1. J was trimmed by 3 bases and V by 11 bases; bases with no gene match: 9. The CDR3 totals 14 residues. Germline V gene data show CDR1 as WNHNN and CDR2 as SYGVQD (reference sequence). The CDR3 DNA reads TGCGCCGGCCCCCGGGACAGGTACAATCAGCCCCAGCATTTT. This translates into CAGPRDRYNQPQHF.

This chain links TRBV19 with TRBJ2-1; D possibly corresponds to TRBD2 (5 bases). The germline CDR1 and CDR2 sequences are LNHDA and SQIVND (reference sequence). V gave up 10 bases and J gave up 0 bases, with 10 bases separating them. The CDR3 has 13 residues. In nucleotides, the CDR3 is TGTGCCACCCGGGATAGCTCCTACAATGAGCAGTTCTTC. Translating gives CATRDSSYNEQFF.

This clone appeared a few times. The chain employs TRBV10-3 and TRBJ1-6; perhaps TRBD1 as D (5 bases). V was cut by 6 bases and J by 9 bases, with 12 bases left in between. In germline, CDR1 is ENHRY, CDR2 SYGVKD. The length of the CDR3 is 13 residues. CDR3 sequence reads: CAIRAGIGSPLHF. CDR3 in DNA: TGTGCCATCAGGGCAGGGATTGGTTCACCCCTCCACTTT.

The rearrangement uses TRBV6-5 and TRBJ2-5; TRBD2 is a possible D gene (6 bases). Germline CDR1 reads MNHEY; CDR2 reads SVGAGI. The CDR3 length is 15 residues. Deletions cut 6 bases from V and 2 bases from J, with 16 bases between. CDR3 in amino acids: CASSRDFARQETQYF. In DNA form, the CDR3 reads TGTGCCAGCAGCCGGGACTTTGCGCGACAAGAGACCCAGTACTTC.

The V call is TRBV7-3, the J call TRBJ2-1; TRBD1 matches at 7 bases. Per germline, CDR1 SGHTA and CDR2 FQGTGA. There are 16 residues in the CDR3. With 5 bases clipped from V and 2 bases from J, the junction kept 9 bases outside the gene matches. The CDR3: CASSLSQGDTYNEQFF. In DNA, the CDR3 is TGTGCCAGCAGCCTCTCCCAGGGGGACACCTACAATGAGCAGTTCTTC.

The CDR3 loop is CASILGGASGYGYTF. DNA for the CDR3: TGTGCCAGCATTCTTGGGGGGGCGTCTGGCTATGGCTACACCTTC. V and J are TRBV7-2 and TRBJ1-2; D is possibly TRBD1 (6 bases). Trimming shortened V by 7 bases and J by 4 bases, and 19 bases separated the two germline ends. From germline, CDR1 is SGHTA and CDR2 FQGNSA. The length of the CDR3 is 15 residues.

The CDR3 protein is CASSISSGTYNEQFF. The CDR3 nucleotides read TGTGCCAGTAGTATTTCTTCAGGGACCTACAATGAGCAGTTCTTC. V usage is TRBV19 and J usage is TRBJ2-1, with a tentative D call TRBD1 (5 bases). Germline lookup yields CDR1 LNHDA and CDR2 SQIVND (reference sequence). This CDR3 contains 15 residues. Between the trimmed V and J ends, which lost 3 bases and 2 bases, there was a span of 11 bases.

The chain combines TRBV5-1 with TRBJ1-4, with 9 bases fitting TRBD1. The CDR3 is 14 amino acids. Trimming at V came to 2 bases and at J to 5 bases, leaving 1 base not matched to a gene. The germline V gene encodes CDR1 SGHRS and CDR2 YFSETQ. DNA of the CDR3: TGCGCCAGCAGCTTAGGGACAGGGAATGAAAAACTGTTTTTT. Translated: CASSLGTGNEKLFF.

V and J are TRBV2 and TRBJ1-3, with D tentatively TRBD1 (6 bases). The germline V and J ends were trimmed by 6 bases and 8 bases, with 11 bases remaining between them. The CDR3 contains 12 residues. CDR1 and CDR2 (germline): SNHLY, FYNNEI. CDR3 sequence (DNA): TGTGCCAGCAGCCTCGACAGGCACACCATATATTTT. Translating it yields CASSLDRHTIYF.

The J gene is TRBJ1-2, the V gene TRBV5-1; TRBD1 matches at 8 bases. The V segment lost 4 bases and the J segment 3 bases; nucleotides outside the gene matches: 5. Looked up from germline, CDR1 is SGHRS and CDR2 is YFSETQ. This CDR3 comprises 14 residues. CDR3 sequence: CASSVPGGDYGYTF. DNA for the CDR3: TGCGCCAGCAGCGTACCAGGGGGCGACTATGGCTACACCTTC.

J is TRBJ1-5 and V is TRBV4-1; 7 bases agree with TRBD1. V shed 6 bases and J 1 base; nucleotides not matched to a gene: 6. Germline V lookup: CDR1 MGHRA, CDR2 YSYEKL. The CDR3 runs to 15 residues. CDR3 nucleotide sequence: TGCGCCAGCAGGGTGGGACAGTCAAGCAATCAGCCCCAGCATTTT. This gives the protein CASRVGQSSNQPQHF.

This clone was seen a single time. The chain recombines TRBV19 with TRBJ1-5; tentatively, D is TRBD1 (6 bases). The CDR3 totals 21 residues. Trimming pared 4 bases from V and 2 bases from J, leaving 30 bases between. CDR1 is LNHDA and CDR2 is SQIVND in the germline V gene (reference sequence). The CDR3: CASSTRQDRPSRTWGNQPQHF. The CDR3 DNA follows: TGTGCCAGTAGTACTAGACAGGACCGGCCATCCCGCACCTGGGGCAATCAGCCCCAGCATTTT.

V is TRBV6-5 and J is TRBJ1-5; TRBD1 matches at 8 bases. Trimming at V came to 0 bases and at J to 4 bases, leaving 2 bases not matched to a gene. The CDR3 extends over 15 amino acids. Germline CDR1 and CDR2: MNHEY and SVGAGI. CDR3 coding DNA: TGTGCCAGCAGTTACTCCGGACAGGGTAATCAGCCCCAGCATTTT. Translation gives CASSYSGQGNQPQHF.

The chain couples TRBV15 to TRBJ1-5; D gene ambiguous. The ends were cut back, 0 bases at V and 2 bases at J, with 11 bases in the middle. The germline V gene encodes CDR1 LNHNV and CDR2 YYDKDF (reference sequence). This CDR3 spans 16 amino acids. Written as DNA, the CDR3 is TGTGCCACCAGCAGAGAACGGGAATACGGCAATCAGCCCCAGCATTTT. This encodes CATSREREYGNQPQHF.

CDR3 nucleotide sequence: TGTGCCAGCAGTCCGAACCGGGACAGGGGTTACTCTAACTATGGCTACACCTTC. Translated: CASSPNRDRGYSNYGYTF. The gene calls are TRBV27 and TRBJ1-2, with 10 bases matching TRBD1. Losses at the gene ends were 5 bases for V and 0 bases for J; bases not matched to a gene: 12. CDR1 and CDR2 (germline): MNHEY, SMNVEV (reference sequence). The CDR3 sequence is 18 residues long.

V usage is TRBV5-5 and J usage is TRBJ1-5, with D hard to call. V lost 0 bases and J lost 4, with 5 bases in between. Germline values: CDR1 SGHKS, CDR2 YYEKEE (reference sequence). The CDR3 is 13 residues long. The CDR3 DNA reads as TGTGCCAGCAGCTTGGCCCCGAATCAGCCCCAGCATTTT. The encoded protein is CASSLAPNQPQHF.

V is TRBV7-3 and J is TRBJ2-1; TRBD2 matches at 8 bases. The CDR3 is made up of 14 amino acids. Germline V lookup: CDR1 SGHTA, CDR2 FQGTGA. V shed 5 bases and J 7 bases; nucleotides not matched to a gene: 7. The CDR3 DNA follows: TGTGCCAGCAGCCCTACTAGCGGAGGGAATGAGCAGTTCTTC. Translating it yields CASSPTSGGNEQFF.

This clone was seen more than once but under ten times. CDR3 protein: CASSTGTAQPQHF. The CDR3 DNA is TGTGCCAGCAGTACCGGGACAGCTCAGCCCCAGCATTTT. This chain uses TRBV6-6 with TRBJ1-5; 7 bases fit TRBD1. The CDR3 is 13 residues long. CDR1 is MNHNY, CDR2 SVGAGI, per germline (reference sequence). V shed 5 bases, J shed 6 bases, and the junction held 4 bases outside the gene matches.